These 19 T cell receptor beta chains originate from one sample sequenced in a study of cytomegalovirus exposure and HLA in healthy donors. Amplification used 60 Vbeta primers and 13 Jbeta primers. TCRdb's copy holds only in-frame clones and misses some; the assay was immunoSEQ multiplex PCR. Of fewer than 120,000 clones listed, 70% to 85% are singletons. Sequenced sample: PBMCs. All receptors derive from a young man in good health and CMV-seropositive.

This clone occurred once. The chain combines TRBV6-6 with TRBJ1-1; D possibly corresponds to TRBD1 (5 bases). The germline CDR1 and CDR2 sequences are MNHNY and SVGAGI (reference sequence). The CDR3 is made up of 16 amino acids. With 5 bases removed from V and 4 bases from J, the gap between germline ends came to 20 bases. The CDR3: CASSKQADGIRTEAFF. CDR3 coding DNA: TGTGCCAGCAGTAAACAGGCCGATGGAATCCGCACTGAAGCTTTCTTT.

The chain carries TRBV19 and TRBJ1-2; D ambiguous. The V end lost 5 bases, the J end lost 0 bases, and 13 bases lay between the germline ends. Germline V gene lookup returns CDR1 LNHDA and CDR2 SQIVND (reference sequence). This CDR3 is 15 amino acids long. CDR3 in amino acids: CASSAGSQTNYGYTF. The CDR3 DNA reads TGTGCCAGTAGTGCCGGGTCTCAAACTAACTATGGCTACACCTTC.

The genes are TRBV5-6 and TRBJ1-6; D unresolved. Germline loops: CDR1 SGHDT, CDR2 YYEEEE. The CDR3 has 14 residues. V lost 2 bases, J lost 0 bases, and 3 bases lay in between. CDR3 DNA: TGTGCCAGCAGCTTCGGCTCCTATAATTCACCCCTCCACTTT. Its protein product is CASSFGSYNSPLHF.

This clone was picked up one time. The chain joins TRBV27 to TRBJ1-2, with D unclear. The CDR3 is 14 residues long. The V end lost 0 bases, the J end lost 3 bases, and 8 bases lay between the germline ends. Germline V CDR1 and CDR2: MNHEY, SMNVEV (reference sequence). The CDR3 DNA reads TGTGCCAGCAGTTTATCGATTTCGGACTATGGCTACACCTTC. Protein sequence: CASSLSISDYGYTF.

The chain links TRBV30 to TRBJ2-1, with unresolved D. The CDR3 contains 11 residues. Trimming shortened V by 2 bases and J by 7 bases, and 6 bases separated the two germline ends. Germline V gene sequence: CDR1 GTSNPN, CDR2 SVGIG (reference sequence). Written as DNA, the CDR3 is TGTGCCTGGAGTTTAAAAAATGAGCAGTTCTTC. The encoded protein is CAWSLKNEQFF.

The chain couples TRBV7-9 to TRBJ2-5, with D possibly matching TRBD2 (6 bases). CDR1 and CDR2 from the germline V gene are SEHNR and FQNEAQ (reference sequence). The CDR3 is 16 amino acids. V dropped 1 base and J dropped 9 bases, with 21 bases sitting between them. This chain's CDR3 is CASSLVPGGGNLSQYF. The CDR3 DNA reads as TGTGCCAGCAGCTTAGTGCCCGGGGGTGGAAATTTGTCCCAGTACTTC. The full variable domain, with the rest looked up from reference TRBV7-9 and TRBJ2-5, is DTGVSQNPRHKITKRGQNVTFRCDPISEHNRLYWYRQTLGQGPEFLTYFQNEAQLEKSRLLSDRFSAERPKGSFSTLEIQRTEQGDSAMYLCASSLVPGGGNLSQYFGPGTRLLVL.

The V and J genes are TRBV7-2 and TRBJ2-7; a weak D match, TRBD2 (6 bases). This CDR3 comprises 16 residues. Germline CDR1 SGHTA, CDR2 FQGNSA. Trimming left V 5 bases short and J 3 bases short, with 20 bases between. The DNA of the CDR3 is TGTGCCAGCAGCGCCTATGGGGGGAACGGCATCTACGAGCAGTACTTC. Translated: CASSAYGGNGIYEQYF.

DNA for the CDR3: TGTGCCAGCAGTCCGACTAGCGGGGGCTACGAGCAGTACTTC. Its protein product is CASSPTSGGYEQYF. The rearrangement uses TRBV5-5 and TRBJ2-7; TRBD2 matches 12 bases. V dropped 5 bases and J dropped 3; count of bases not matched to a gene: 3. Germline CDR1 is SGHKS and CDR2 is YYEKEE (reference sequence). The CDR3 sequence is 14 residues long.

V and J are TRBV18 and TRBJ2-7, with a weak D call TRBD1 (6 bases). This CDR3 has 15 amino acids. V was clipped by 3 bases and J by 0 bases, with 12 bases between them. The V gene's germline CDR1 is KGHSH and CDR2 LQKENI. The CDR3 coding sequence is TGTGCCAGCTCACCCTTCTCGACAGGCTCCTACGAGCAGTACTTC. It translates to CASSPFSTGSYEQYF.

V is TRBV13 and J is TRBJ2-2; the D gene is possibly TRBD2 (5 bases). Trimming left V 5 bases short and J 6 bases short, with 16 bases between. CDR1 PRHDT and CDR2 FYEKMQ come from the germline V gene (reference sequence). The CDR3 is 15 amino acids. The CDR3 DNA follows: TGTGCCAGCAGCCCTATCCTAGCAGAGCCCGGGGAGCTGTTTTTT. It yields the protein CASSPILAEPGELFF.

The V gene is TRBV29-1, the J gene TRBJ1-2; TRBD1 agrees at 10 bases. Trimming at V came to 1 base and at J to 4 bases, leaving 6 bases not matched to a gene. This CDR3 has 15 residues. Germline CDR1 and CDR2: SQVTM and ANQGSEA. CDR3 sequence reads: CSVEGRQGATYGYTF. The CDR3, as DNA: TGCAGCGTTGAAGGCAGACAGGGGGCTACCTATGGCTACACCTTC.

This chain uses TRBV25-1 with TRBJ2-6; D gene unclear. This CDR3 has 18 residues. V shed 0 bases and J shed 0 bases, with 12 bases lying between them. CDR1 and CDR2 (germline): MGHDK, SYGVNS. The CDR3: CASSEYGVPSSGANVLTF. In DNA, the CDR3 is TGTGCCAGCAGTGAATATGGAGTCCCCAGCTCTGGGGCCAACGTCCTGACTTTC.

V usage is TRBV30 and J usage is TRBJ1-2; 7 bases align to TRBD1. Germline values: CDR1 GTSNPN, CDR2 SVGIG (reference sequence). The length of the CDR3 is 14 residues. V trimming: 3 bases; J trimming: 4 bases; junction bases outside the gene matches: 8. CDR3 in amino acids: CAWRSGDSSYGYTF. In DNA form, the CDR3 reads TGTGCCTGGAGGTCGGGGGACAGTTCCTATGGCTACACCTTC. The full variable domain, its missing parts supplied by reference TRBV30 and TRBJ1-2, is SQTIHQWPATLVQPVGSPLSLECTVEGTSNPNLYWYRQAAGRGLQLLFYSVGIGQISSEVPQNLSASRPQDRQFILSSKKLLLSDSGFYLCAWRSGDSSYGYTFGSGTRLTVV.

This chain links TRBV6-1 with TRBJ2-7; D is unclear. Germline CDR1 reads MNHNS; CDR2 reads SASEGT. The CDR3 runs 14 residues. V lost 2 bases and J 6 bases, leaving 14 bases between the germline ends. The CDR3 here is CASSEIWAQGEQYF. In DNA, the CDR3 is TGTGCCAGCAGTGAAATCTGGGCCCAAGGCGAGCAGTACTTC.

This chain uses TRBV27 with TRBJ1-5; D is uncertain. The CDR3 is 15 amino acids. The V gene lost 6 bases and the J gene lost 2 bases, with 14 bases spanning the gap. Germline CDR1 is MNHEY and CDR2 is SMNVEV (reference sequence). CDR3 nucleotide sequence: TGTGCCAGCAGGACGACATGGGAGGGCAATCAGCCCCAGCATTTT. Its protein is CASRTTWEGNQPQHF.

The rearrangement uses TRBV28 and TRBJ1-2; D remains ambiguous. This CDR3 has 15 residues. The germline V and J ends were trimmed by 8 bases and 4 bases, with 20 bases remaining between them. Germline assignment: CDR1 MDHEN and CDR2 SYDVKM. CDR3 bases: TGTGCCAGCCGGGAAGGGTTCCTTTCACCCTATGGCTACACCTTC. Amino acids: CASREGFLSPYGYTF.

The V gene is TRBV5-1, the J gene TRBJ1-4; D might be TRBD1 (5 bases). In germline, CDR1 is SGHRS, CDR2 YFSETQ. V lost 4 bases and J 0 bases, leaving 7 bases between the germline ends. This CDR3 spans 14 amino acids. The CDR3 sequence: CASSLDTTNEKLFF. DNA of the CDR3: TGCGCCAGCAGCCTGGACACAACTAATGAAAAACTGTTTTTT.

In DNA form, the CDR3 reads TGTGCCACCGCACACGGGGGAAGCACAGATACGCAGTATTTT. Translating it yields CATAHGGSTDTQYF. The gene calls are TRBV15 and TRBJ2-3; TRBD2 might be the D (6 bases). This CDR3 has 14 amino acids. V lost 8 bases and J lost 0, with 12 bases in between. The germline gives CDR1 LNHNV, CDR2 YYDKDF (reference sequence). Full variable domain (missing parts from reference TRBV15 and TRBJ2-3): DAMVIQNPRYQVTQFGKPVTLSCSQTLNHNVMYWYQQKSSQAPKLLFHYYDKDFNNEADTPDNFQSRRPNTSFCFLDIRSPGLGDTAMYLCATAHGGSTDTQYFGPGTRLTVL.

The V and J genes are TRBV5-1 and TRBJ2-5; 8 positions match TRBD2. CDR1 is SGHRS and CDR2 is YFSETQ in the germline V gene. This CDR3 has 16 residues. V was clipped by 3 bases and J by 4 bases; unmatched bases: 11. The CDR3 protein is CASSSYSGETGETQYF. The DNA of the CDR3 is TGCGCCAGCAGCTCCTATAGCGGGGAAACGGGAGAGACCCAGTACTTC. The full variable domain, rest sourced from reference TRBV5-1 and TRBJ2-5, is KAGVTQTPRYLIKTRGQQVTLSCSPISGHRSVSWYQQTPGQGLQFLFEYFSETQRNKGNFPGRFSGRQFSNSRSEMNVSTLELGDSALYLCASSSYSGETGETQYFGPGTRLLVL.